This T cell receptor beta chain was captured by sequencing in a study of Ad26.COV2.S vaccination and SARS-CoV-2 variants. The V end lost 4 bases, the J end lost 1 base, and 10 bases lay between the germline ends. The germline CDR1 and CDR2 sequences are MGHDK and SYGVNS. The CDR3 is 15 residues long. Repertoires were generated with immunoSEQ multiplex PCR, while TCRdb's copy carries only in-frame clones and drops some. The sample holds hundreds of thousands of clones, 80% to 90% seen once. Treatment specified: 15 to 20 received Ad26.COV2.S at low or high dose, single or two shots; 5 received placebo; per-sample allocation not given. Day 63 after the first vaccine or placebo injection was the time point for sampling. The donor was a Boston adult aged 18-55 years. Study-wide results and limits: The breadth of spike-specific CD8+ and CD4+ T cell responses after vaccination was reportedly substantial.

This clone turned up a few times. Its antigen is as yet unknown. This sequence originates from a person aged 18-65 years who received the Ad26.COV2.S COVID-19 vaccine or a placebo. The chain is built from TRBV25-1 and TRBJ2-2; D tentatively fits TRBD1 or TRBD2 (5 bases each). The starting material was peripheral blood, obtained in a trial of Ad26.COV2.S vaccine versus placebo. The CDR3 DNA is TGTGCCAGCAGTGTTAGCGACAGGAACACCGGGGAGCTGTTTTTT. Amino acids: CASSVSDRNTGELFF.